Each of the 26 T cell receptor beta chains below was sequenced from the same sample in a study of OX40 agonist ivuxolimab in advanced cancers. Repertoires were generated with immunoSEQ multiplex PCR, while TCRdb's copy carries only in-frame clones and drops some. In the table there are roughly 86,000 clones, 92% of which are singletons. Sequenced material: CD4+ or CD8+ T cells sorted from blood, taken in a trial of the OX40 agonist ivuxolimab. The source of these receptors is an adult with an advanced solid tumor such as melanoma, head and neck, liver or kidney cancer.

The chain has TRBV6-6 and TRBJ2-5, with D tentatively TRBD2 (6 bases). Trimming stripped 5 bases from V and 3 bases from J, with 16 bases between. Germline loops: CDR1 MNHNY, CDR2 SVGAGI (reference sequence). This CDR3 has 15 amino acids. CDR3 sequence (DNA): TGTGCCAGCAGTCCCCGGGATAGCGGCAAAGAGACCCAGTACTTC. Its protein product is CASSPRDSGKETQYF.

V is TRBV5-1 and J is TRBJ1-2; possibly TRBD1 for D (5 bases). This CDR3 spans 13 amino acids. The ends were cut back, 3 bases at V and 3 bases at J, with 9 bases in the middle. CDR1 SGHRS and CDR2 YFSETQ come from the germline V gene. The CDR3 DNA sequence: TGCGCCAGCAGCTCGACAGATCACTATGGCTACACCTTC. Translation gives CASSSTDHYGYTF. The entire variable domain, with the rest obtained from reference TRBV5-1 and TRBJ1-2, is as follows: KAGVTQTPRYLIKTRGQQVTLSCSPISGHRSVSWYQQTPGQGLQFLFEYFSETQRNKGNFPGRFSGRQFSNSRSEMNVSTLELGDSALYLCASSSTDHYGYTFGSGTRLTVV.

V and J are TRBV25-1 and TRBJ2-2, with D possibly TRBD1 on 6 matching bases. CDR3 length: 13 residues. V was cut by 6 bases and J by 6 bases, with 11 bases left in between. The germline V gene has CDR1 MGHDK and CDR2 SYGVNS. CDR3 coding DNA: TGTGCCAGCAGATCAGCAGGGGCCGGGGAGCTGTTTTTT. It yields the protein CASRSAGAGELFF.

The sample holds a few counts of this clone. This chain joins TRBV4-1 and TRBJ2-1; tentatively, D is TRBD2 (6 bases). The CDR3 contains 16 residues. Germline V gene sequence: CDR1 MGHRA, CDR2 YSYEKL. Trimming shortened V by 0 bases and J by 8 bases, and 17 bases separated the two germline ends. The CDR3 protein is CASSQDLPGVKDEQFF. The CDR3 nucleotides are TGCGCCAGCAGCCAAGATCTCCCGGGAGTTAAGGATGAGCAGTTCTTC.

The chain has TRBV27 and TRBJ2-3; D remains ambiguous. This CDR3 is built from 16 residues. Germline values: CDR1 MNHEY, CDR2 SMNVEV (reference sequence). Trimming removed 5 bases at V and 2 bases at J, with 17 bases between. CDR3 nucleotide sequence: TGTGCCAGCAGTCCCTCCGGGCCCCTTAACACAGATACGCAGTATTTT. As protein: CASSPSGPLNTDTQYF.

The J gene is TRBJ1-5, the V gene TRBV5-1; D uncertain. V was trimmed by 0 bases and J by 7 bases, leaving 8 bases between them. From germline, CDR1 is SGHRS and CDR2 YFSETQ. This CDR3 has 13 residues. The DNA for the CDR3 is TGCGCCAGCAGCTTGGCCGTGGACCAGCCCCAGCATTTT. Protein sequence: CASSLAVDQPQHF.

This clone was picked up one time. This chain connects TRBV5-1 to TRBJ1-4, with 10 bases that match TRBD1. The germline V gene has CDR1 SGHRS and CDR2 YFSETQ. Trimming took 4 bases from V and 10 from J; bases not matched to a gene: 4. The CDR3 has 13 amino acids. The CDR3 sequence: CASSNRDRGKLFF. As DNA, the CDR3 is TGCGCCAGCAGCAACCGGGACAGGGGAAAACTGTTTTTT.

The CDR3 DNA follows: TGTGCCAGCAGCGTAGGGACAGCCCAGAACACTGAAGCTTTCTTT. This gives the protein CASSVGTAQNTEAFF. V is TRBV5-8 and J is TRBJ1-1, with TRBD1 identical over 7 bases. Per the germline V gene, CDR1 is SGHTS and CDR2 is YDEGEE. V shed 4 bases, J shed 1 base, and the junction held 7 bases outside the gene matches. This CDR3 contains 15 residues. Full variable domain (outside the CDR3, taken from reference TRBV5-8 and TRBJ1-1): EAGVTQSPTHLIKTRGQQATLRCSPISGHTSVYWYQQALGLGLQFLLWYDEGEERNRGNFPPRFSGRQFPNYSSELNVNALELEDSALYLCASSVGTAQNTEAFFGQGTRLTVV.

The chain carries TRBV9 and TRBJ2-1; 13 positions agree with TRBD2. J lost 4 bases, V lost 3 bases, and 4 bases had no gene match. Per germline, CDR1 SGDLS and CDR2 YYNGEE. The CDR3 extends over 16 amino acids. CDR3 in amino acids: CASSAWTSGSYNEQFF. The CDR3 coding sequence is TGTGCCAGCAGCGCCTGGACTAGCGGGAGTTACAATGAGCAGTTCTTC.

This chain uses TRBV6-1 with TRBJ2-6, with D possibly matching TRBD1 (6 bases). V was shortened by 5 bases and J by 4 bases, with 12 bases between the two germline ends. CDR3 size: 15 residues. The germline V gene has CDR1 MNHNS and CDR2 SASEGT. CDR3 protein: CASSLRQAGANVLTF. The CDR3 bases are TGTGCCAGCAGTTTACGACAGGCGGGGGCCAACGTCCTGACTTTC.

The rearrangement links TRBV6-4 to TRBJ1-5; TRBD1 is a possible D gene (6 bases). The CDR3 runs to 16 residues. V shed 6 bases and J shed 5 bases, with 20 bases lying between them. In germline, CDR1 is MRHNA, CDR2 SNTAGT. The chain's CDR3 is CASSPMGARTHQPQHF. DNA for the CDR3: TGTGCCAGCAGCCCGATGGGGGCCCGCACCCATCAGCCCCAGCATTTT.

This rearrangement joins TRBV30 to TRBJ1-1; D is unresolved. The CDR3 extends over 13 amino acids. Trimming stripped 3 bases from V and 9 bases from J, with 17 bases between. Germline CDR1 GTSNPN, CDR2 SVGIG (reference sequence). CDR3 loop: CAWSHIALKKAFF. As DNA, the CDR3 is TGTGCCTGGAGCCATATTGCTTTGAAGAAAGCTTTCTTT. The full variable domain, with the rest looked up from reference TRBV30 and TRBJ1-1, is SQTIHQWPATLVQPVGSPLSLECTVEGTSNPNLYWYRQAAGRGLQLLFYSVGIGQISSEVPQNLSASRPQDRQFILSSKKLLLSDSGFYLCAWSHIALKKAFFGQGTRLTVV.

This chain connects TRBV7-2 to TRBJ2-1, with D possibly TRBD2 on 6 matching bases. Looked up from germline, CDR1 is SGHTA and CDR2 is FQGNSA. Trimming removed 3 bases from V and 5 bases from J, with 20 bases in between. This CDR3 is built from 17 residues. The CDR3 sequence: CASSFPREESGNNEQFF. The CDR3 coding sequence is TGTGCCAGCAGCTTCCCCAGGGAGGAGTCCGGGAACAATGAGCAGTTCTTC.

This chain links TRBV2 with TRBJ1-1; TRBD1 aligns across 9 bases. The V segment lost 8 bases and the J segment 6 bases; nucleotides outside the gene matches: 1. From germline, CDR1 is SNHLY and CDR2 FYNNEI. This CDR3 is built from 11 residues. CDR3 sequence reads: CASGDRAEAFF. The CDR3, as DNA: TGTGCCAGCGGGGACAGGGCTGAAGCTTTCTTT.

The chain combines TRBV7-8 with TRBJ1-1; D ambiguous. This CDR3 spans 15 amino acids. Germline V gives CDR1 SGHVS, CDR2 FQNEAQ. V gave up 0 bases and J gave up 4 bases, with 12 bases separating them. The CDR3 reads CASSLARIEGTEAFF. Written as DNA, the CDR3 is TGTGCCAGCAGCTTAGCGCGGATAGAGGGCACTGAAGCTTTCTTT.

The J gene is TRBJ1-5, the V gene TRBV6-5, with TRBD1 identical over 8 bases. CDR3 length equals 14 residues. Germline lookup yields CDR1 MNHEY and CDR2 SVGAGI. V lost 4 bases to trimming and J lost 6 bases; unmatched junction nucleotides: 5. CDR3 sequence: CASSSRTGRQPQHF. In DNA, the CDR3 is TGTGCCAGCAGTTCCAGGACAGGGCGTCAGCCCCAGCATTTT.

The chain couples TRBV19 to TRBJ2-2, with 7 bases aligning to TRBD1. There are 16 residues in the CDR3. Germline loops: CDR1 LNHDA, CDR2 SQIVND (reference sequence). The junction had 8 bases not matched to a gene; V was cut back by 5 bases and J by 2 bases. CDR3 sequence: CASSPGWDRNTGELFF. CDR3 in DNA: TGTGCCAGTAGTCCCGGCTGGGACAGAAACACCGGGGAGCTGTTTTTT.

The rearrangement links TRBV12-2 to TRBJ1-6; the table gives TRBD1 as D, unverified against the DNA. TRBV12-2 is labeled a pseudogene. The CDR3 has 11 amino acids. Here the CDR3 reads CASRHYSPLHF. CDR3 in DNA: TGTGCAAGTCGCCATTATTCACCCCTCCACTTT.

This clone was recorded once. This chain's CDR3 is CASSYSIGTGGNTIYF. The CDR3 DNA sequence: TGTGCCAGCAGTTACTCGATAGGGACCGGAGGAAACACCATATATTTT. The chain carries TRBV6-5 and TRBJ1-3; possible D gene TRBD1, 5 bases. The germline gives CDR1 MNHEY, CDR2 SVGAGI. There are 16 residues in the CDR3. V was pared by 0 bases and J by 4 bases, with 13 bases between.

This clone appeared once. V gene TRBV6-1 combines with J gene TRBJ1-1; no reliable D call. The length of the CDR3 is 11 residues. Trimming shortened V by 9 bases and J by 10 bases, and 15 bases separated the two germline ends. From germline, CDR1 is MNHNS and CDR2 SASEGT. The CDR3 region is CASREIGRAFF. The CDR3 nucleotides read TGTGCCAGTCGTGAAATAGGGAGAGCTTTCTTT.

V usage is TRBV6-5 and J usage is TRBJ1-1, with 9 positions matching TRBD1. CDR3 length: 16 amino acids. Looked up from germline, CDR1 is MNHEY and CDR2 is SVGAGI. V shed 0 bases and J 5 bases; nucleotides not matched to a gene: 7. The CDR3 DNA sequence: TGTGCCAGCAGTTACTCGATTACAGGGGGCAGTACTGAAGCTTTCTTT. It specifies CASSYSITGGSTEAFF.

The chain uses TRBV7-9 and TRBJ1-1; 8 nucleotides align to TRBD1. Germline-derived CDR1 and CDR2 are SEHNR and FQNEAQ (reference sequence). CDR3 length: 14 residues. V shed 7 bases and J 4 bases; nucleotides not matched to a gene: 8. CDR3: CASIRTGRRTEAFF. The CDR3 DNA reads as TGTGCCAGCATTCGGACAGGGCGCCGCACTGAAGCTTTCTTT. The full variable domain, in which reference TRBV7-9 and TRBJ1-1 provide the parts outside the CDR3, is DTGVSQNPRHKITKRGQNVTFRCDPISEHNRLYWYRQTLGQGPEFLTYFQNEAQLEKSRLLSDRFSAERPKGSFSTLEIQRTEQGDSAMYLCASIRTGRRTEAFFGQGTRLTVV.

This clone was picked up one time. The gene calls are TRBV5-1 and TRBJ2-1; no firm D call. Trimming stripped 5 bases from V and 5 bases from J, with 11 bases between. The CDR3 consists of 13 residues. CDR1 is SGHRS and CDR2 is YFSETQ in the germline V gene. CDR3 in DNA: TGCGCCAGCAGGGAAGGGAAGGACAATGAGCAGTTCTTC. It yields the protein CASREGKDNEQFF.

The V and J genes are TRBV5-5 and TRBJ1-1, with a weak D call TRBD1 (5 bases). Germline CDR1 SGHKS, CDR2 YYEKEE (reference sequence). This CDR3 comprises 15 residues. V shed 0 bases and J shed 0 bases, with 9 bases lying between them. The DNA of the CDR3 is TGTGCCAGCAGCTTGGAAGACAGAATGAACACTGAAGCTTTCTTT. It translates to CASSLEDRMNTEAFF.

This rearrangement joins TRBV27 to TRBJ1-2, with 7 nucleotides matching TRBD1. Per the germline V gene, CDR1 is MNHEY and CDR2 is SMNVEV (reference sequence). The CDR3 has 16 amino acids. The trim removed 1 base at V and 4 bases at J, leaving 9 bases unmatched. As DNA, the CDR3 is TGTGCCAGCAGTTTATTCCGGGCAGGGGGAAGCTATGGCTACACCTTC. Residues: CASSLFRAGGSYGYTF.

V usage is TRBV11-2 and J usage is TRBJ1-1; D not certain. This CDR3 has 13 residues. Germline V gives CDR1 SGHAT, CDR2 FQNNGV. V lost 3 bases to trimming and J lost 1 base, with 6 bases between them. The CDR3 sequence: CASSFTRNTEAFF. CDR3 in DNA: TGTGCCAGCAGCTTTACAAGGAACACTGAAGCTTTCTTT.